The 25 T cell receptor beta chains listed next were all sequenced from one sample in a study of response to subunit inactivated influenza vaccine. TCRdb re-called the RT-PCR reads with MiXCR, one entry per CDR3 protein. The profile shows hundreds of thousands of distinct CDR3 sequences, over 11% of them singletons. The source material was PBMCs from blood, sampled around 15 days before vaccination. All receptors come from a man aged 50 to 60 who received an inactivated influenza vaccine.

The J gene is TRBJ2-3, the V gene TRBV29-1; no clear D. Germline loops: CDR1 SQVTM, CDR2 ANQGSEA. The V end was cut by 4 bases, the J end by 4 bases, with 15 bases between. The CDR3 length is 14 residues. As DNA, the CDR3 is TGCAGCGTTGGGGTTGTGTCTGGTGCAGATACGCAGTATTTT. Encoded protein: CSVGVVSGADTQYF.

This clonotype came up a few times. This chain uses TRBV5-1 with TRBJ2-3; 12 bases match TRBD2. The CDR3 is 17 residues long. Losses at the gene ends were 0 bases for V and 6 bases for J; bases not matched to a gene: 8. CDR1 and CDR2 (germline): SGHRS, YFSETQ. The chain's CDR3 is CASSLGPSGRVTDTQYF. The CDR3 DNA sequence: TGCGCCAGCAGCTTGGGACCTAGCGGGAGGGTCACCGATACGCAGTATTTT. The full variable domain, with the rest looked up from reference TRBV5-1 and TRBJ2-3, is KAGVTQTPRYLIKTRGQQVTLSCSPISGHRSVSWYQQTPGQGLQFLFEYFSETQRNKGNFPGRFSGRQFSNSRSEMNVSTLELGDSALYLCASSLGPSGRVTDTQYFGPGTRLTVL.

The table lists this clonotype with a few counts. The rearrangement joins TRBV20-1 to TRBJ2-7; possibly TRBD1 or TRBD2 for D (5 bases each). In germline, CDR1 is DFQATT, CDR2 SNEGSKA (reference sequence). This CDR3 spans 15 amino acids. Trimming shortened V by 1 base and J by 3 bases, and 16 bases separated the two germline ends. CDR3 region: CSARGPLGDFYEQYF. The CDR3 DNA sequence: TGCAGTGCTAGAGGGCCCCTGGGGGATTTCTACGAGCAGTACTTC.

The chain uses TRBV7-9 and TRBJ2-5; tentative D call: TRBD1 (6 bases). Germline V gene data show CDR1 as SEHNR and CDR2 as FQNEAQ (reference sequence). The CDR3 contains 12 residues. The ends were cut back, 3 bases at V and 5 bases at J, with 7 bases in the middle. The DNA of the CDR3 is TGTGCCAGCAGCTTGGGACATGAGACCCAGTACTTC. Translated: CASSLGHETQYF.

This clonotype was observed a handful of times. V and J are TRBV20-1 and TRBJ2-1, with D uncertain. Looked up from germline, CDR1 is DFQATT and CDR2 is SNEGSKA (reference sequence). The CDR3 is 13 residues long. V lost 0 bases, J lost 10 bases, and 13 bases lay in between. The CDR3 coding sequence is TGCAGTGCTAGAGATGATTGGTCGACCGAGCAGTTCTTC. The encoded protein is CSARDDWSTEQFF.

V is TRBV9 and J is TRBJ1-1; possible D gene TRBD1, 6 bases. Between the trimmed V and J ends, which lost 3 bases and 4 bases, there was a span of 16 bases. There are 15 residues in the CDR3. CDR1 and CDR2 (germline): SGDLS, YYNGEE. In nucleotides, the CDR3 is TGTGCCAGCAGCGGAAGGGGGGGTCTAGGCACTGAAGCTTTCTTT. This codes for CASSGRGGLGTEAFF. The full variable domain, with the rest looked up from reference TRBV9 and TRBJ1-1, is DSGVTQTPKHLITATGQRVTLRCSPRSGDLSVYWYQQSLDQGLQFLIQYYNGEERAKGNILERFSAQQFPDLHSELNLSSLELGDSALYFCASSGRGGLGTEAFFGQGTRLTVV.

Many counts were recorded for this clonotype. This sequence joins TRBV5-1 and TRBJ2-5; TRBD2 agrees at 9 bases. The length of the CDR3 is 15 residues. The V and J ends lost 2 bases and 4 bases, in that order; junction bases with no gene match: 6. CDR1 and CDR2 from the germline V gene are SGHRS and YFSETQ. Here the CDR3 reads CASSLAGGRGETQYF. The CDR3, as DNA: TGCGCCAGCAGCTTAGCGGGGGGCCGGGGAGAGACCCAGTACTTC.

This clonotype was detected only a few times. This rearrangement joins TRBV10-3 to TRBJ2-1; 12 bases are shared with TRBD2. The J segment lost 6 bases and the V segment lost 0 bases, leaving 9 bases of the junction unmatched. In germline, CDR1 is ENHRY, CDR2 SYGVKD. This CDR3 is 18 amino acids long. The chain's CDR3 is CAISESSLLAGGPNEQFF. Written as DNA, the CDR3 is TGTGCCATCAGTGAGTCGTCCCTTCTAGCGGGGGGGCCCAATGAGCAGTTCTTC.

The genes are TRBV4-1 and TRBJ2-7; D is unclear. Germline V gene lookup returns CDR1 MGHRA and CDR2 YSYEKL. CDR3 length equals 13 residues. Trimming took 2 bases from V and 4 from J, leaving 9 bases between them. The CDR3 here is CASSQTGWYEQYF. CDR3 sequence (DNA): TGCGCCAGCAGCCAAACGGGTTGGTACGAGCAGTACTTC.

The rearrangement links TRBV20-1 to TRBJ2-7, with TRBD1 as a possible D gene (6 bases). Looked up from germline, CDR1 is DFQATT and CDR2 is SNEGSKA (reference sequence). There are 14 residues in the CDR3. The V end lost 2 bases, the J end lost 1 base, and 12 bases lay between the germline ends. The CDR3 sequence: CSARSGHNSYEQYF. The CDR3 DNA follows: TGCAGTGCTAGATCGGGACACAATTCCTACGAGCAGTACTTC.

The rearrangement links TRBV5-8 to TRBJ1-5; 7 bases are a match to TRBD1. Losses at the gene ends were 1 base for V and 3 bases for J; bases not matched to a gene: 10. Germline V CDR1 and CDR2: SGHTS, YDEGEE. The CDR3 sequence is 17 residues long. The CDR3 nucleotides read TGTGCCAGCAGCTTGTGGATGGGGACAGACAACAATCAGCCCCAGCATTTT. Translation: CASSLWMGTDNNQPQHF.

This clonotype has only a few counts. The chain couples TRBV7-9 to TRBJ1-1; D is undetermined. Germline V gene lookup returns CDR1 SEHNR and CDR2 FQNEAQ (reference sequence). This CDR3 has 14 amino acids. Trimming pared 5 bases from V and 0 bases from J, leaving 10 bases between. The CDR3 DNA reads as TGTGCCAGCAGCAATTACCGGTTGAACACTGAAGCTTTCTTT. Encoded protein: CASSNYRLNTEAFF.

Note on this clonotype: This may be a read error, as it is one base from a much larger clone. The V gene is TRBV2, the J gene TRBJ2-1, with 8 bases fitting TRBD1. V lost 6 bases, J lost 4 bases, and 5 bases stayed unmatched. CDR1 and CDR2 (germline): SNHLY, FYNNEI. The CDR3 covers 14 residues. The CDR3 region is CASRTGTGYNEQFF. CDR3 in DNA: TGTGCCAGCAGAACCGGGACAGGTTACAATGAGCAGTTCTTC. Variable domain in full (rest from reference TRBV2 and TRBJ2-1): EPEVTQTPSHQVTQMGQEVILRCVPISNHLYFYWYRQILGQKVEFLVSFYNNEISEKSEIFDDQFSVERPDGSNFTLKIRSTKLEDSAMYFCASRTGTGYNEQFFGPGTRLTVL.

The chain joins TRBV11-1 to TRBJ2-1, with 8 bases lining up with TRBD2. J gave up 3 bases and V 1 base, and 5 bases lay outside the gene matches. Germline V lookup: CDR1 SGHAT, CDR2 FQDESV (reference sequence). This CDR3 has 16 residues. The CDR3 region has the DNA TGTGCCAGCAGCTTAGTTGGACTAGCCTACTACAATGAGCAGTTCTTC. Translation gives CASSLVGLAYYNEQFF.

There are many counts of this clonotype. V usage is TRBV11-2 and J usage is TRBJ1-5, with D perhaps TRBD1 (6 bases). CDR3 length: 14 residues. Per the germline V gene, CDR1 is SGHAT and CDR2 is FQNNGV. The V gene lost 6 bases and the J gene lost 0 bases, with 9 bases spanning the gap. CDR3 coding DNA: TGTGCCAGCAGTGGACAGAATAGCAATCAGCCCCAGCATTTT. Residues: CASSGQNSNQPQHF.

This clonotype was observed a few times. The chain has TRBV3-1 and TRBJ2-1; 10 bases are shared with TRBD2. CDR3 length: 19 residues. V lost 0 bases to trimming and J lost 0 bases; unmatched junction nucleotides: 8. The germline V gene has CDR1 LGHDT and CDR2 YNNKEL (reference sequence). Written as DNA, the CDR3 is TGTGCCAGCAGCCAAGATAAAGATAGCGGGGGGTTCTCCTACAATGAGCAGTTCTTC. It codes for CASSQDKDSGGFSYNEQFF.

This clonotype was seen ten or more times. The CDR3 DNA is TGCGCCAGCAGCTTGGGACAGGGGGCGAACGAGCAGTACTTC. Its translation: CASSLGQGANEQYF. The rearrangement uses TRBV5-1 and TRBJ2-7; 10 nucleotides align to TRBD1. V trimming: 0 bases; J trimming: 5 bases; junction bases outside the gene matches: 2. CDR3 length: 14 amino acids. Germline CDR1 SGHRS, CDR2 YFSETQ.

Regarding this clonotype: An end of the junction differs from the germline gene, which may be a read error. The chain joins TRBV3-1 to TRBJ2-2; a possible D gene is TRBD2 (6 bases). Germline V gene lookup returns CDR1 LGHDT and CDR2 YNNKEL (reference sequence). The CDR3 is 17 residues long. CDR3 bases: TGTGCCAGCAGCCTCTGGACTAACCCCCAAGAGGGCGGGGAGCTGTCTTTT. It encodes CASSLWTNPQEGGELSF. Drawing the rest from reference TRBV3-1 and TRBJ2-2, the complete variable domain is DTAVSQTPKYLVTQMGNDKSIKCEQNLGHDTMYWYKQDSKKFLKIMFSYNNKELIINETVPNRFSPKSPDKAHLNLHINSLELGDSAVYFCASSLWTNPQEGGELSFGEGSRLTVL.

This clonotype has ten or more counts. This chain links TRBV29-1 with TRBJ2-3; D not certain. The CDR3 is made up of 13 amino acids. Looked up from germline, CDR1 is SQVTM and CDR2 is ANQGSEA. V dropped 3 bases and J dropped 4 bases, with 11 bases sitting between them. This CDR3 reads CSVEGWVADTQYF. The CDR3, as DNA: TGCAGCGTTGAGGGCTGGGTCGCAGATACGCAGTATTTT.

The DNA for the CDR3 is TGCAGCGGACGACAGGGGGGACCCATGTTTTTT. It is translated as CSGRQGGPMFF. The V gene is TRBV29-1, the J gene TRBJ1-4; TRBD1 aligns across 9 bases. The J segment lost 15 bases and the V segment lost 7 bases, leaving 9 bases of the junction unmatched. The CDR3 spans 11 residues. Germline V gene data show CDR1 as SQVTM and CDR2 as ANQGSEA.

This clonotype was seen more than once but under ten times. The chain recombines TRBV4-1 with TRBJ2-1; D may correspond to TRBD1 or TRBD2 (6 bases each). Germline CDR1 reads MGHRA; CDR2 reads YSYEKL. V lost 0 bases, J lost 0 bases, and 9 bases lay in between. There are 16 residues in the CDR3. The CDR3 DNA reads TGCGCCAGCAGCCAAGAGAAGGGGGGCTCCTACAATGAGCAGTTCTTC. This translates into CASSQEKGGSYNEQFF.

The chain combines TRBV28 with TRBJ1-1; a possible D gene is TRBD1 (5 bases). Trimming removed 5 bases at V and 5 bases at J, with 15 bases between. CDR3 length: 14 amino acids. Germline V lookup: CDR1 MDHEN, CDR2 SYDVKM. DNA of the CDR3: TGTGCCAGCAGTCCCACCGATGGGGGGACTGAAGCTTTCTTT. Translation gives CASSPTDGGTEAFF.

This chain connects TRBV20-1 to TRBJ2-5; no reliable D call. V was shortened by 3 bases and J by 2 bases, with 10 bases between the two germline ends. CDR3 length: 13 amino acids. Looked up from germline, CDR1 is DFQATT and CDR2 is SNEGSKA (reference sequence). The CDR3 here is CSASGFGQETQYF. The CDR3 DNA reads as TGCAGTGCTAGTGGTTTTGGACAAGAGACCCAGTACTTC.

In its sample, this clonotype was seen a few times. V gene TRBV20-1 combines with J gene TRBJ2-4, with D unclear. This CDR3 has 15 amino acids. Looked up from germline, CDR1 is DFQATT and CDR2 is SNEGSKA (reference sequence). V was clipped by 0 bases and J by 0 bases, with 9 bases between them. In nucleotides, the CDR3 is TGCAGTGCTAGAGATCGCGGAGTAGCCAAAAACATTCAGTACTTC. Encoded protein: CSARDRGVAKNIQYF.

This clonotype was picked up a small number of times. The CDR3, as DNA: TGCGCCAGCAGCCCGGGGGTGACTAGCGGGAGTATCTACAATGAGCAGTTCTTC. This codes for CASSPGVTSGSIYNEQFF. V usage is TRBV5-1 and J usage is TRBJ2-1, with TRBD2 matching over 12 bases. The J segment lost 3 bases and the V segment lost 4 bases, leaving 11 bases of the junction unmatched. The CDR3 consists of 18 residues. Germline-derived CDR1 and CDR2 are SGHRS and YFSETQ.